This T cell receptor (beta chain) stems from a study of cytomegalovirus exposure and HLA in healthy donors (dated by TCRdb to the late 2010s). Broadly, across the study: An earlier analysis of approximately 550 of the donors reported approximately 270 Gb of sequence data and 117 million unique TCR beta sequences from about 200 million T cells. The study was designed to test whether signatures of past pathogen exposure could be identified by cataloging public T cell receptors. To study patterns of TCR occurrence, a later analysis re-analyzed previously published TCR beta repertoires from several hundred donors and added high-resolution HLA genotyping. The number of donors typed differed by locus, with about 629-630 for A, B, C, DRB1 and DQB1, more than 500 for DQA1, over 600 for DPA1, and 472 for DPB1. Donor age, sex, ethnicity and CMV serostatus were compiled alongside the repertoire data. On average, around 200,000 unique TCR beta nucleotide sequences were sequenced per donor among a few hundred genotyped donors of the cohort, with roughly 18% of those sequences being non-productive. About five DR-DQ haplotypes were handled as single units for association and clustering, since linkage in the cohort was strong. Among the roughly 400 genotyped donors, around 81% belonged to the genetic ancestry cluster associated with self-reported Caucasian donors. In a later genetic analysis, genome-wide SNP genotypes for about 65% of the roughly 700 donors were used, and that subset was treated as a discovery cohort. Besides the first cohort of roughly 700 subjects, a separate validation cohort made up of over 95 different subjects was used. About 300 gigabases of sequencing data and some 85 million unique TCR sequences were included in an early release covering roughly 600 HLA-typed donors. Every discovery cohort repertoire had been produced on one sequencing platform. Class I and class II HLA loci were covered by the typing at four-digit resolution. Rather than using new phenotypic data, the later analysis identified candidate immune exposures from TCR beta sequences and from how often those sequences occurred across donors. An earlier analysis of nearly 600 of the donors applied high-throughput TCR beta sequencing to assess whether each TCR beta V gene segment acted as functional or pseudogenic. Using immunosequencing, the study profiled T cell repertoires from around 680 subjects and related those repertoires to cytomegalovirus serostatus. To predict cytomegalovirus infection status, the study combined high-throughput TCR immunosequencing, statistical association of individual TCRs with disease status, and machine learning. Study-wide conclusions, independent of this receptor: Strong co-occurrence of HLA alleles, especially DR and DQ, made assigning TCR associations to individual alleles difficult. The study listed 150 to 200 TCR beta chains as associated with cytomegalovirus. Because the 87-base-pair reads could not distinguish some IMGT-functional V segments, including TRBV6-2 and TRBV6-3, those segments were excluded. Because counts were too low, about 18 rarely observed V segments, including chromosome 9 orphons, were left out of the earlier analysis of roughly 600 of the donors. While some public TCRs were present in many individuals, most TCR sequences turned up only very rarely across donors. A later analysis found that TCR association rates varied across HLA loci, with DRB1 alleles showing the most associated TCRs and HLA-C alleles the fewest. In this cohort, only TCR beta chains were sequenced, and detectable features were limited by the absence of alpha or paired-chain data. The only immune exposure information available for the cohort was CMV serostatus. A later analysis reported that several top co-occurrence clusters appeared linked to parvovirus B19, influenza, CMV and Epstein-Barr virus. A further reported finding was that TCR beta sequences accurately predicted the HLA-A and HLA-B alleles for most subjects in the first cohort. The authors suggested that the approach could potentially be extended to other disease states and immunological phenotypes. Because some donors lacked HLA typing at each locus, the association tests relied only on the typed subset. An earlier analysis of 587 of the donors showed that most TCR beta V segments appeared in productive rearrangements either about 87% or about 30% of the time, which broadly matched IMGT annotations. Three of the identified cytomegalovirus-associated TCR beta chains were confirmed in vitro to be specific for cytomegalovirus antigens. Cytomegalovirus status was reported to be diagnosed by the classifier with high specificity and sensitivity in both the original and validation cohorts. According to a later analysis, most CMV-associated TCR beta chains appeared to be HLA-restricted, and the HLA associations seemed to be driven largely by CMV exposure. Compared with the roughly 670-donor mean, donors in an Asian-associated ancestry cluster had fewer N-insertions in productive TCRs, according to a later genetic analysis. In a later genetic analysis, a missense DCLRE1C variant was associated with V-gene and J-gene trimming of TCR beta chains, and the association was replicated in an independent cohort. Roughly uniform sequencing depth across donors was assumed in presence/absence analyses, although this assumption may not hold. A group of highly shared sequence variants was considered likely to be a technical artifact of the sequencing pipeline. At a false discovery rate of 0.05, a later analysis linked 15,000 to 20,000 TCR beta sequences to specific HLA alleles. Correlated functional status among segregating V segments might be attributable to linkage disequilibrium, but an unknown experimental factor could not be ruled out. A later analysis found that HLA-associated TCR beta chains were more clonally expanded and had lower generation probabilities than equally common non-associated chains.

The CDR3 spans 10 residues, from the cysteine through the phenylalanine. Here the CDR3 DNA is all that survives: 30 bases in frame from base 1. For this clone: No cognate antigen has been identified for it. A junction end diverges from the germline sequence, so it may reflect a read error.

The cohort comprised approximately 700 healthy bone marrow donors. All cohort members were sampled while nominally healthy, although unrecorded immune exposures were likely present. The donor was CMV seronegative and was included in the group of several hundred seronegative cohort members. Each donor provided a peripheral blood sample, and peripheral blood mononuclear cells were used for TCR beta sequencing. The Qiagen DNeasy Blood Extraction Kit was used to extract genomic DNA from the blood cell samples. The receptor library was made with the immunoSEQ multiplex PCR assay. For the multiplex PCR, a mixture combining 60 forward primers for TCR Vbeta segments and 13 reverse primers for TCR Jbeta segments was used. A multiplex PCR assay on genomic DNA amplified the CDR3 region of rearranged TCR beta genes. Amplified TCR beta libraries were sequenced as 87-base-pair reads on the Illumina HiSeq System. In the source study's methods: A later analysis tallied tens of millions of unique TCR beta chains across the roughly 610 repertoires, and approximately 12 million of those chains were shared by two or more donors. A nearest-neighbor algorithm error-corrected the raw reads and collapsed the reads into unique sequences, merging closely related sequences to remove PCR and sequencing errors. Alignment of CDR3 sequences to IMGT reference sequences was used to assign V, D and J gene segments. Each retained sequence needed at least a six-nucleotide match to both a V gene segment and a J gene segment. A rearrangement was called productive if the CDR3 had no stop codons and remained in frame with V and J, and every other rearrangement was called non-productive. CDR3 was defined according to IMGT convention as the region running from the second conserved V-encoded cysteine to the conserved J-encoded phenylalanine. The earlier analysis of some 600 of the donors excluded sequences that lacked an unambiguous match to a single V gene segment. An earlier analysis of several hundred of the donors called V segments functional above 56.7% productive rearrangements and segregating when the between-donor standard deviation exceeded 5%. A statistical classification framework was built to diagnose cytomegalovirus status from the catalog of TCR beta chain sequences. V and J gene assignment, in a later analysis, came from comparing TCR nucleotide sequences with IMGT/GENE-DB human TR gene sequences. A later analysis assigned CDR3 sequences and most-parsimonious VDJ recombination scenarios with the TCRdist pipeline. In a later analysis, each TCR beta chain was defined by its CDR3 amino acid sequence together with its V-gene family, and reads without a unique V-gene family were excluded. In a later analysis, fewer than 650 highly shared, low-generation-probability nucleotide sequences were removed to address suspected cross-contamination and a sequencing artifact. A later analysis calculated a clonal expansion index for each public chain from normalized within-repertoire ranks of inferred template counts. Generation probabilities in a later analysis came from a VDJ recombination model fitted to out-of-frame rearrangements, and those results were checked against IGoR. Hypergeometric tests were used in a later analysis to score TCR-TCR, TCR-HLA and TCR-CMV co-occurrence, with a repertoire-size bias correction applied to the TCR pairs. A later analysis estimated false discovery rates by permuting HLA or CMV assignments 20 times. A later analysis grouped co-occurring TCRs with DBSCAN, adding TCRdist sequence similarity when clustering within HLA-allele-positive subsets. Repertoires with fewer than 30,000 or more than 120,000 public chains, plus five repertoires with anomalous nucleotide sharing, were excluded from co-occurrence clustering. TCRdb provides this immuneACCESS table in a form limited to in-frame rearrangements. Some clones are lacking; in checked studies, under half of them reflect an unresolved V gene, and why the rest are absent is not known. V, J and clone size are taken as reported in that table, and D and trimming were inferred from the DNA itself. A total of about 150,000 clones appear in this sample, around 79% of them only once. About 1.7% of the sample goes to the ten largest clones.

The source is a woman aged 25 to 39 in good health and CMV-seronegative. The chain was built from TRBV23-1 and TRBJ2-7; a tentative D match to TRBD1 spans 5 bases. TRBV23-1 is labeled an ORF, and its function is uncertain. The sample was PBMCs. The CDR3 reads as follows: CARSPGFKYF. The DNA is TGCGCCAGGAGTCCAGGGTTTAAGTACTTC.